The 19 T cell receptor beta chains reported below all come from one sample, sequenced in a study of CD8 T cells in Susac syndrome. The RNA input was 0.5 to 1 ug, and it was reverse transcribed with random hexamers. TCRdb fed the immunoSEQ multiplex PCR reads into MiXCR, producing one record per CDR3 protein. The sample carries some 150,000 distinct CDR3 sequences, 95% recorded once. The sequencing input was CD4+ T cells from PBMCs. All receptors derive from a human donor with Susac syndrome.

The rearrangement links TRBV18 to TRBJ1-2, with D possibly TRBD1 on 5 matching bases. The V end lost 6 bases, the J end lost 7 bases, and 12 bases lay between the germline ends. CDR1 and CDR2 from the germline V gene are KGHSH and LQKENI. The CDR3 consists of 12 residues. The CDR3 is CASSQGQGGYTF. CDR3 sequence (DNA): TGTGCCAGCTCCCAGGGCCAAGGTGGCTACACCTTC.

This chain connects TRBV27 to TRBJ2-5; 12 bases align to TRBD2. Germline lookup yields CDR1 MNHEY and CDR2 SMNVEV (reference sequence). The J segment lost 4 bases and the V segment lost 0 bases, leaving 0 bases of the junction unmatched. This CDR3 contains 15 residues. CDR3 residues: CASSLSTSGGETQYF. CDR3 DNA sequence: TGTGCCAGCAGTTTATCGACTAGCGGGGGAGAGACCCAGTACTTC.

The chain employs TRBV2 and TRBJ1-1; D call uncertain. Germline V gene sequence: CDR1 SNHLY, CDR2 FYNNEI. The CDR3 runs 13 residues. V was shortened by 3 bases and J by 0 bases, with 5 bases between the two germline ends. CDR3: CASSEGVNTEAFF. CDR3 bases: TGTGCCAGCAGTGAGGGAGTGAACACTGAAGCTTTCTTT.

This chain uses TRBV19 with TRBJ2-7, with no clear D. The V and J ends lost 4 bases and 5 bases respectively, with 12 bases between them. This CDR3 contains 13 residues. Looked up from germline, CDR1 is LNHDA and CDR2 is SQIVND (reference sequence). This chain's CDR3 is CASSTPMGDEQYF. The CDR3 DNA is TGTGCCAGTAGTACTCCTATGGGTGACGAGCAGTACTTC. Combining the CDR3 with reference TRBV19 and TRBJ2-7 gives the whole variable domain DGGITQSPKYLFRKEGQNVTLSCEQNLNHDAMYWYRQDPGQGLRLIYYSQIVNDFQKGDIAEGYSVSREKKESFPLTVTSAQKNPTAFYLCASSTPMGDEQYFGPGTRLTVT.

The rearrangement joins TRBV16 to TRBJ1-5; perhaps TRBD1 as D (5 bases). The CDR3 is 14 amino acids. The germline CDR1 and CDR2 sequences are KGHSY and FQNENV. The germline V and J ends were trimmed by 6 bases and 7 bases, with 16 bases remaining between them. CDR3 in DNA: TGTGCCAGCAGTCTTCAGGGAAGCGGCCAGCCCCAGCATTTT. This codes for CASSLQGSGQPQHF.

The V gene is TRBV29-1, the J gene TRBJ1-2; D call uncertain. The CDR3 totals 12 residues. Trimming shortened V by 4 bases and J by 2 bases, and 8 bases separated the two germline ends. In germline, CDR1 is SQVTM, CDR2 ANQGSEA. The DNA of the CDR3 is TGCAGCGTTGGAACAGAAAACTATGGCTACACCTTC. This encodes CSVGTENYGYTF.

The CDR3 is CASSQGQGGYTEAFF. CDR3 sequence (DNA): TGTGCCAGCAGCCAAGGTCAGGGAGGATACACTGAAGCTTTCTTT. J is TRBJ1-1 and V is TRBV3-1; the D gene is possibly TRBD1 (5 bases). This CDR3 comprises 15 residues. Between the trimmed V and J ends, which lost 1 base and 3 bases, there was a span of 12 bases. Germline V gene sequence: CDR1 LGHDT, CDR2 YNNKEL (reference sequence).

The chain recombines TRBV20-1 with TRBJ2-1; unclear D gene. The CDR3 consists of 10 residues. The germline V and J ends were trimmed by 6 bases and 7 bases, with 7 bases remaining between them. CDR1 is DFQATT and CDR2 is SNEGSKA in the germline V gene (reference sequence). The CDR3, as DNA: TGCAGTGCCCCCAAAAATGAGCAGTTCTTC. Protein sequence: CSAPKNEQFF.

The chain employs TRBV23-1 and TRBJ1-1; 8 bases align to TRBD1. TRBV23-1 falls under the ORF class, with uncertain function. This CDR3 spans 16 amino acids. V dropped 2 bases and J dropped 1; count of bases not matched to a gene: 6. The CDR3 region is CASSQGAGGPNTEAFF. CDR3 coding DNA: TGCGCCAGCAGTCAAGGGGCAGGGGGCCCGAACACTGAAGCTTTCTTT.

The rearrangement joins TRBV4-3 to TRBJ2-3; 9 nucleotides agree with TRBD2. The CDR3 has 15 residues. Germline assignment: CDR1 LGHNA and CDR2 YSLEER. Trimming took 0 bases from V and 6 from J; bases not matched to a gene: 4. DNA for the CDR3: TGCGCCAGCAGCCAAGATCGACTAGCGGCGGATACGCAGTATTTT. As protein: CASSQDRLAADTQYF.

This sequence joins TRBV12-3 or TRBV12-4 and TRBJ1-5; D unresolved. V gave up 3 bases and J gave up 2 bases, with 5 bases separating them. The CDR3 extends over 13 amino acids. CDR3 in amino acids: CASSFQGNQPQHF. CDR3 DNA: TGTGCCAGCAGTTTCCAGGGCAATCAGCCCCAGCATTTT.

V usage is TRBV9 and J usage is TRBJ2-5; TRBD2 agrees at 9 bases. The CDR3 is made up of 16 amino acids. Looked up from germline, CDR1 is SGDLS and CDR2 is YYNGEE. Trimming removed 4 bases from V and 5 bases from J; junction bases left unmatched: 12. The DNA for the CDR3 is TGTGCCAGCAGCATCGCCGGGACTAGCATTGGGGAGACCCAGTACTTC. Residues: CASSIAGTSIGETQYF.

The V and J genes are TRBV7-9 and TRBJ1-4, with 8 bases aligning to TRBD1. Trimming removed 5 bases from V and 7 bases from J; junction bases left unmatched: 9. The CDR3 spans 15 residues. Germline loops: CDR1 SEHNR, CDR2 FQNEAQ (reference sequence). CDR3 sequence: CASSTPTGVGEKLFF. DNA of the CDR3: TGTGCCAGCAGCACCCCGACAGGGGTCGGTGAAAAACTGTTTTTT.

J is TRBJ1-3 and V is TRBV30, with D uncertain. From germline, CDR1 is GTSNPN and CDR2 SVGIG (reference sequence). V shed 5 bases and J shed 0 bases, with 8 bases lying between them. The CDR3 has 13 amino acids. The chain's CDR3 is CAWGPLSGNTIYF. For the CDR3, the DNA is TGTGCCTGGGGCCCCCTCTCTGGAAACACCATATATTTT.

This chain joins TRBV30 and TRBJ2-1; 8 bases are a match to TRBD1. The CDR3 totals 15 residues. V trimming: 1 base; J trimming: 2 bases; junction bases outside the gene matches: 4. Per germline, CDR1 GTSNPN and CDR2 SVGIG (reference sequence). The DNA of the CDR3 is TGTGCCTGGAGTGGAGGACAGGGAACCTACAATGAGCAGTTCTTC. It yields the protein CAWSGGQGTYNEQFF. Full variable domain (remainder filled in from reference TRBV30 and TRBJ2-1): SQTIHQWPATLVQPVGSPLSLECTVEGTSNPNLYWYRQAAGRGLQLLFYSVGIGQISSEVPQNLSASRPQDRQFILSSKKLLLSDSGFYLCAWSGGQGTYNEQFFGPGTRLTVL.

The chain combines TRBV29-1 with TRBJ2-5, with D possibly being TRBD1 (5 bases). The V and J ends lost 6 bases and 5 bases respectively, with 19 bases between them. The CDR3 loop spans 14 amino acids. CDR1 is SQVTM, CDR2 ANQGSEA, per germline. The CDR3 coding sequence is TGCAGCGTCGCTATACCCAAGGGGCAGGAGACCCAGTACTTC. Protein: CSVAIPKGQETQYF.

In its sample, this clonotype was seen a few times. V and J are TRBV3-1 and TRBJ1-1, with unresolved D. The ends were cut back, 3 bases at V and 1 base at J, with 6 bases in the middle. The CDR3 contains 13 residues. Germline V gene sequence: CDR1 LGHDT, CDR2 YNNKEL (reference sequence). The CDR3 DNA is TGTGCCAGCAGCCACCGGGAGAACACTGAAGCTTTCTTT. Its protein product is CASSHRENTEAFF.

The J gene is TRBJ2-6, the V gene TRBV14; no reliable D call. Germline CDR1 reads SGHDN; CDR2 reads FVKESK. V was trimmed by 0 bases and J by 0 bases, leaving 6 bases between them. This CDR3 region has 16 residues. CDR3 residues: CASSQDRNSGANVLTF. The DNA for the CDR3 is TGTGCCAGCAGCCAAGACAGGAACTCTGGGGCCAACGTCCTGACTTTC.

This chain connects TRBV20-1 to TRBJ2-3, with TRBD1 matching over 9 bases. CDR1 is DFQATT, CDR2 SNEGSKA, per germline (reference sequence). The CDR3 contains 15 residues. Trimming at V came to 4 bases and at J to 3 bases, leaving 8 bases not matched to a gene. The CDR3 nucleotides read TGCAGTGCTACGACCGGGACAGGGAAAACAGATACGCAGTATTTT. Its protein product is CSATTGTGKTDTQYF.